This T cell receptor (beta chain) was sequenced for a study of cytomegalovirus exposure and HLA in healthy donors. Study-wide context: Earlier, some 180 million T cells were analyzed, and some 120 million unique TCR beta sequences were found among them. Assignment to the Caucasian-associated ancestry cluster applied to roughly 80% of the approximately 420 genotyped donors. Overall study results and limits: Earlier analysis yielded a pattern in which most TCR beta V segments were productive about 90% or about 30% of the time. Highly shared sequence variants in one cluster were likely a sequencing artifact.

The PCR contained 60 Vbeta and 13 Jbeta primers. Profiled with immunoSEQ multiplex PCR; TCRdb holds only in-frame clones, not every one. The sample shows about 180,000 clones, around four fifths of them seen only once. CDR1 is SGDLS and CDR2 is YYNGEE in the germline V gene. Trimming took off 2 bases at V and 4 bases at J, with 12 bases between the two ends. CDR3 length: 14 residues. Concerning this clone itself: Its antigen is undetermined. Other DNA sequences from this sample encode an identical CDR3 as well.

The chain links TRBV9 to TRBJ1-1; D is possibly TRBD1 (5 bases). Material for sequencing was PBMCs. The source of this sequence is a woman in her sixties or seventies in good health and CMV-seropositive. DNA of the CDR3: TGTGCCAGCAGCGTTGGGGGGTCCGGCACTGAAGCTTTCTTT. Its protein is CASSVGGSGTEAFF.